Listed below are T cell receptor beta chains from one sample, sequenced in a study of T-cell memory formation after mild COVID-19. A single record per CDR3 protein comes from TCRdb applying MiXCR to the 5' RACE reads. The data hold 250,000 to 350,000 distinct CDR3 sequences, with approximately 15% observed a single time. The sequenced material came from PBMCs or a T cell subset sorted from them (not recorded which). The receptors come from a man between 18 and 29 years old who had mild COVID-19 (a few samples of this study predate the infection). Cell type and time point are not known. Each CDR3 is given with its conserved first and last residue. D genes are given only for firm matches. Clone size appears in some rows only: once, few, many, or a class for an expanded clone.

d_call: .; clone_size: many; j_call: TRBJ2-3; v_call: TRBV20-1; cdr3_nt: TGCAGTGCTAGAACAGATACGCAGTATTTT; cdr3_aa: CSARTDTQYF
d_call: .; clone_size: .; j_call: TRBJ1-2; v_call: TRBV14; cdr3_nt: TGTGCCAGCAGCCAAGATCGGGGTCTTACTGGCTACACCTTC; cdr3_aa: CASSQDRGLTGYTF
d_call: .; clone_size: .; j_call: TRBJ2-5; v_call: TRBV4-3; cdr3_nt: TGCGCCAGCAGCCAATACCAGGGGGGAGCGGAGACCCAGTACTTC; cdr3_aa: CASSQYQGGAETQYF
d_call: .; clone_size: .; j_call: TRBJ2-3; v_call: TRBV6-2/TRBV6-3; cdr3_nt: TGTGCCAGCAGTTACGCCGGGGGCTTGAGGACAGATACGCAGTATTTT; cdr3_aa: CASSYAGGLRTDTQYF
d_call: .; clone_size: .; j_call: TRBJ1-5; v_call: TRBV20-1; cdr3_nt: TGCAGTGCAGGCTTGGGGTCCGATCAGCCCCAGCATTTT; cdr3_aa: CSAGLGSDQPQHF
d_call: .; clone_size: few; j_call: TRBJ2-1; v_call: TRBV5-5; cdr3_nt: TGTGCCAGCAGCGGACGTATAGCTTGGGATGAGCAGTTCTTC; cdr3_aa: CASSGRIAWDEQFF
d_call: .; clone_size: .; j_call: TRBJ1-3; v_call: TRBV12-3/TRBV12-4; cdr3_nt: TGTGCCAGCAGTTTAAGTCCCGTTGGAAACACCATATATTTT; cdr3_aa: CASSLSPVGNTIYF
d_call: .; clone_size: few; j_call: TRBJ2-7; v_call: TRBV5-4; cdr3_nt: TGTGCCAGCAGCCTACAGGGTGCCCACGAGCAGTACTTC; cdr3_aa: CASSLQGAHEQYF
d_call: .; clone_size: many; j_call: TRBJ1-5; v_call: TRBV7-9; cdr3_nt: TGTGCCAGCAGCTTAGCAGGGTACAGCAATCAGCCCCAGCATTTT; cdr3_aa: CASSLAGYSNQPQHF
d_call: .; clone_size: .; j_call: TRBJ2-2; v_call: TRBV12-3/TRBV12-4; cdr3_nt: TGTGCCAGCGACTTAGGGGATCCGAACACCGGGGAGCTGTTTTTT; cdr3_aa: CASDLGDPNTGELFF
d_call: TRBD1; clone_size: many; j_call: TRBJ2-5; v_call: TRBV5-1; cdr3_nt: TGCGCCAGCAGCTTGGTCGGGACAGGAGAAGAGACCCAGTACTTC; cdr3_aa: CASSLVGTGEETQYF
d_call: .; clone_size: .; j_call: TRBJ1-2; v_call: TRBV6-5; cdr3_nt: TGTGCCAGCAGTTTCAGAGACAGGTGGGGCTATGGCTACACCTTC; cdr3_aa: CASSFRDRWGYGYTF
d_call: .; clone_size: few; j_call: TRBJ2-3; v_call: TRBV5-8; cdr3_nt: TGTGCCAGCAGCAGTAGCGTACTAAGATATACGCAGTATTTT; cdr3_aa: CASSSSVLRYTQYF
d_call: TRBD1; clone_size: .; j_call: TRBJ2-3; v_call: TRBV4-3; cdr3_nt: TGCGCCAGCAGCGGGGACAGTCTCACAGATACGCAGTATTTT; cdr3_aa: CASSGDSLTDTQYF
d_call: .; clone_size: few; j_call: TRBJ2-1; v_call: TRBV19; cdr3_nt: TGTGCCAGTAGTTTACGAATTGATGAGCAGTTCTTC; cdr3_aa: CASSLRIDEQFF
d_call: TRBD1; clone_size: few; j_call: TRBJ2-4; v_call: TRBV9; cdr3_nt: TGTGCCAGCAGCGTAGTGTACAGGGGAGCCAAAAACATTCAGTACTTC; cdr3_aa: CASSVVYRGAKNIQYF
d_call: .; clone_size: .; j_call: TRBJ1-2; v_call: TRBV20-1; cdr3_nt: TGCAGTGCGAGACGGAATCCATATGGCTACACCTTC; cdr3_aa: CSARRNPYGYTF
d_call: TRBD1; clone_size: few; j_call: TRBJ2-6; v_call: TRBV18; cdr3_nt: TGTGCCAGCTCACCCGGACAGGGGACCTCTGGGGCCAACGTCCTGACTTTC; cdr3_aa: CASSPGQGTSGANVLTF
d_call: .; clone_size: many; j_call: TRBJ2-3; v_call: TRBV12-3/TRBV12-4; cdr3_nt: TGTGCCAGCGGGGCCGGGTCTAGTAGGGATACGCAGTATTTT; cdr3_aa: CASGAGSSRDTQYF
d_call: .; clone_size: .; j_call: TRBJ1-3; v_call: TRBV10-3; cdr3_nt: TGTGCCACCGGACCGACAGACTCTGGAAACACCATATATTTT; cdr3_aa: CATGPTDSGNTIYF
d_call: .; clone_size: .; j_call: TRBJ2-2; v_call: TRBV4-3; cdr3_nt: TGCGCCAGCAGCCCCCCAGCCGGCCCCGGGGAGCTGTTTTTT; cdr3_aa: CASSPPAGPGELFF
d_call: .; clone_size: few; j_call: TRBJ2-5; v_call: TRBV5-1; cdr3_nt: TGCGCCAGCAGCGGGGGGGGCGGAGAGACCCAGTACTTC; cdr3_aa: CASSGGGGETQYF
d_call: .; clone_size: .; j_call: TRBJ2-5; v_call: TRBV6-2/TRBV6-3; cdr3_nt: TGTGCCAGCAGTTACGGTCGGCCGGCACAACAAGAGACCCAGTACTTC; cdr3_aa: CASSYGRPAQQETQYF
d_call: .; clone_size: few; j_call: TRBJ1-5; v_call: TRBV7-2; cdr3_nt: TGTGCCAGCAGCTCTCTTGGGGATCAGCCCCAGCATTTT; cdr3_aa: CASSSLGDQPQHF
d_call: .; clone_size: few; j_call: TRBJ2-1; v_call: TRBV7-3; cdr3_nt: TGTGCCAGCAGCTTAGTTCAGACCACTAGGGGTAGGCCGCTGTTCTTC; cdr3_aa: CASSLVQTTRGRPLFF
d_call: TRBD2; clone_size: few; j_call: TRBJ2-3; v_call: TRBV12-3/TRBV12-4; cdr3_nt: TGTGCCAGCAGCCGACTAGCGCCAGATACGCAGTATTTT; cdr3_aa: CASSRLAPDTQYF
d_call: .; clone_size: few; j_call: TRBJ2-1; v_call: TRBV9; cdr3_nt: TGTGCCAGCAGCGTAAGGGCCAGATTGAATGAGCAGTTCTTC; cdr3_aa: CASSVRARLNEQFF
d_call: .; clone_size: .; j_call: TRBJ2-3; v_call: TRBV5-1; cdr3_nt: TGCGCCAGCCAGTCCGGCGGCGATACGCAGTATTTT; cdr3_aa: CASQSGGDTQYF
d_call: .; clone_size: few; j_call: TRBJ2-1; v_call: TRBV4-1; cdr3_nt: TGCGCCACCCAGGGGGGGGGAGGAAAGCAGTTCTTC; cdr3_aa: CATQGGGGKQFF
d_call: TRBD2; clone_size: .; j_call: TRBJ2-5; v_call: TRBV12-3/TRBV12-4; cdr3_nt: TGTGCCAGCAGTTCGGTCCCGGGAGGGGAGACCCAGTACTTC; cdr3_aa: CASSSVPGGETQYF
d_call: .; clone_size: .; j_call: TRBJ1-1; v_call: TRBV6-2/TRBV6-3; cdr3_nt: TGTGCCAGCAGTTACTCTGTGGGGACTGAAGCTTTCTTT; cdr3_aa: CASSYSVGTEAFF
d_call: TRBD1; clone_size: .; j_call: TRBJ1-1; v_call: TRBV20-1; cdr3_nt: TGCAGTGCTCCCAGGGGGGGAAGGACTGAAGCTTTCTTT; cdr3_aa: CSAPRGGRTEAFF
d_call: TRBD2; clone_size: .; j_call: TRBJ2-1; v_call: TRBV7-6; cdr3_nt: TGTGCCAGCAGCTTAGCGAGCGGGGGAAGCTCCTACAATGAGCAGTTCTTC; cdr3_aa: CASSLASGGSSYNEQFF
d_call: TRBD2; clone_size: .; j_call: TRBJ2-1; v_call: TRBV12-3/TRBV12-4; cdr3_nt: TGTGCCAGCAGTTTTGTTTACAGCGGGGGGGGAAATGAGCAGTTCTTC; cdr3_aa: CASSFVYSGGGNEQFF
d_call: .; clone_size: .; j_call: TRBJ1-1; v_call: TRBV20-1; cdr3_nt: TGCAGTGCTAGAGGGGGGTACACTGAAGCTTTCTTT; cdr3_aa: CSARGGYTEAFF
d_call: .; clone_size: few; j_call: TRBJ2-3; v_call: TRBV4-1; cdr3_nt: TGCGCCAGCAGCCAAGAATGGCGCGCAGATACGCAGTATTTT; cdr3_aa: CASSQEWRADTQYF
d_call: TRBD2; clone_size: few; j_call: TRBJ2-1; v_call: TRBV7-6; cdr3_nt: TGTGCCAGCACCCCGGAGCGGGGAATACGTTATGAGCAGTTCTTC; cdr3_aa: CASTPERGIRYEQFF
d_call: TRBD2; clone_size: .; j_call: TRBJ2-1; v_call: TRBV4-2; cdr3_nt: TGTGCCAGCAGCCCCCGGACTAGCGGGGGGGACAATGAGCAGTTCTTC; cdr3_aa: CASSPRTSGGDNEQFF
d_call: .; clone_size: .; j_call: TRBJ2-5; v_call: TRBV12-3/TRBV12-4; cdr3_nt: TGTGCCAGCAGTTTTCTGATCTACGGACAGATACAAGAGACCCAGTACTTC; cdr3_aa: CASSFLIYGQIQETQYF
d_call: TRBD2; clone_size: few; j_call: TRBJ2-3; v_call: TRBV5-1; cdr3_nt: TGCGCCAGCAGCTTGGAGCGGGGGGTTGCAGATACGCAGTATTTT; cdr3_aa: CASSLERGVADTQYF
d_call: TRBD1; clone_size: .; j_call: TRBJ1-1; v_call: TRBV6-2/TRBV6-3; cdr3_nt: TGTGCCAGCAGCGCAGACAGGGCGACTGAAGCTTTCTTT; cdr3_aa: CASSADRATEAFF
d_call: .; clone_size: .; j_call: TRBJ2-7; v_call: TRBV15; cdr3_nt: TGTGCCACCACCCCGGGACCGGCCTACGAGCAGTACTTC; cdr3_aa: CATTPGPAYEQYF
d_call: .; clone_size: .; j_call: TRBJ2-3; v_call: TRBV5-1; cdr3_nt: TGCGCCAGCAGCTTTCTATCCGGTTCCACAGATACGCAGTATTTT; cdr3_aa: CASSFLSGSTDTQYF
d_call: .; clone_size: .; j_call: TRBJ1-4; v_call: TRBV23-1; cdr3_nt: TGCGCCAGAGTATCCCTCGCCACAACTAATGAAAAACTGTTTTTT; cdr3_aa: CARVSLATTNEKLFF
d_call: .; clone_size: few; j_call: TRBJ1-1; v_call: TRBV3-1; cdr3_nt: TGTGCCAGCAGCCAAGGGGACCGATACACTGAAGCTTTCTTT; cdr3_aa: CASSQGDRYTEAFF
d_call: TRBD1; clone_size: .; j_call: TRBJ1-1; v_call: TRBV19; cdr3_nt: TGTGCCAGTAGTACCACGGGACAGGGGTGGGCTGAAGCTTTCTTT; cdr3_aa: CASSTTGQGWAEAFF
d_call: .; clone_size: .; j_call: TRBJ1-4; v_call: TRBV5-1; cdr3_nt: TGCGCCAGCAGCCTGGGCACAGCCCGGGTCGAACTGTTTTTT; cdr3_aa: CASSLGTARVELFF
d_call: TRBD1; clone_size: .; j_call: TRBJ1-6; v_call: TRBV2; cdr3_nt: TGTGCCAGCAGTCCCAGACAGGGGGATTCACCCCTCCACTTT; cdr3_aa: CASSPRQGDSPLHF
d_call: .; clone_size: .; j_call: TRBJ1-6; v_call: TRBV4-1; cdr3_nt: TGCGCCAGCAGCCTCGACCCCGACAGAACTAATTCACCCCTCCACTTT; cdr3_aa: CASSLDPDRTNSPLHF
d_call: TRBD2; clone_size: .; j_call: TRBJ2-3; v_call: TRBV10-3; cdr3_nt: TGTGCCATCAGCACCGTGGGAGGGGCGGGAGATACGCAGTATTTT; cdr3_aa: CAISTVGGAGDTQYF
d_call: .; clone_size: many; j_call: TRBJ2-7; v_call: TRBV7-3; cdr3_nt: TGTGCCAGCAGTGACTACGTCCAACCCTACGAGCAGTACTTC; cdr3_aa: CASSDYVQPYEQYF
d_call: .; clone_size: few; j_call: TRBJ2-4; v_call: TRBV12-5; cdr3_nt: TGTGCTAGTCGTGTGGGGGAAAGAGCCAAAAACATTCAGTACTTC; cdr3_aa: CASRVGERAKNIQYF
d_call: TRBD2; clone_size: many; j_call: TRBJ2-7; v_call: TRBV7-3; cdr3_nt: TGTGCCAGCAGCCCAGGTTCGGGGGGCTCCTACGAGCAGTACTTC; cdr3_aa: CASSPGSGGSYEQYF
d_call: .; clone_size: .; j_call: TRBJ2-6; v_call: TRBV7-3; cdr3_nt: TGTGCCAGCAAAAGGGGGGGCCCCGGGGCCAACGTCCTGACTTTC; cdr3_aa: CASKRGGPGANVLTF
d_call: TRBD2; clone_size: many; j_call: TRBJ2-3; v_call: TRBV6-6; cdr3_nt: TGTGCCAGCAGTTACTCGATGCTAGCGGGGGGCCTCGGGGATACGCAGTATTTT; cdr3_aa: CASSYSMLAGGLGDTQYF
d_call: .; clone_size: many; j_call: TRBJ1-2; v_call: TRBV6-6; cdr3_nt: TGTGCCAGCAACAGGGCCCCGGCGGAAATTAACTATGGCTACACCTTC; cdr3_aa: CASNRAPAEINYGYTF
d_call: .; clone_size: few; j_call: TRBJ2-2; v_call: TRBV20-1; cdr3_nt: TGCAGTGCTAGGCCCTCTGCAGCCGGGGAGCTGTTTTTT; cdr3_aa: CSARPSAAGELFF
d_call: .; clone_size: few; j_call: TRBJ2-4; v_call: TRBV11-1; cdr3_nt: TGTGCCAGCAGGACCGACGGGGCCAAAAACATTCAGTACTTC; cdr3_aa: CASRTDGAKNIQYF
d_call: .; clone_size: few; j_call: TRBJ2-3; v_call: TRBV6-6; cdr3_nt: TGTGCCAGCTGGGGGGCCGGCACAGATACGCAGTATTTT; cdr3_aa: CASWGAGTDTQYF